The 23 T cell receptor beta chains listed next were all sequenced from one sample in a study of T cells in localized non-small cell lung cancer. Sequencing used immunoSEQ multiplex PCR; TCRdb keeps in-frame clones, though not all of them. The table has 45,000 to 55,000 clones, roughly 77% seen once. Sequencing used peripheral blood, obtained before any cancer treatment. These receptors originate from a man aged 35 to 69 with stage I squamous cell lung carcinoma.

This chain links TRBV19 with TRBJ1-1; D possibly corresponds to TRBD1 (5 bases). CDR1 and CDR2 (germline): LNHDA, SQIVND (reference sequence). Trimming took 6 bases from V and 0 from J, leaving 17 bases between them. This CDR3 region has 16 residues. The CDR3 DNA reads TGTGCCAGTAGAAATGGGGGAGGGAATATGAACACTGAAGCTTTCTTT. Its protein is CASRNGGGNMNTEAFF.

The genes are TRBV7-2 and TRBJ1-5; weak D call: TRBD1 (6 bases). The germline CDR1 and CDR2 sequences are SGHTA and FQGNSA. V shed 8 bases and J shed 2 bases, with 13 bases lying between them. The CDR3 totals 14 residues. Here the CDR3 DNA reads TGTGCCAGCGCGGGGGGGGGCGGCAATCAGCCCCAGCATTTT. This translates into CASAGGGGNQPQHF.

The count of this clone is one. The rearrangement joins TRBV28 to TRBJ1-4; D might be TRBD1 (6 bases). The germline CDR1 and CDR2 sequences are MDHEN and SYDVKM. Trimming cost V 7 bases and J 4 bases, with 10 bases left between them. The CDR3 contains 13 residues. CDR3 coding DNA: TGTGCCAGCACGGGACACATTAATGAAAAACTGTTTTTT. It translates to CASTGHINEKLFF. The full variable domain, its missing parts supplied by reference TRBV28 and TRBJ1-4, is DVKVTQSSRYLVKRTGEKVFLECVQDMDHENMFWYRQDPGLGLRLIYFSYDVKMKEKGDIPEGYSVSREKKERFSLILESASTNQTSMYLCASTGHINEKLFFGSGTQLSVL.

This chain links TRBV6-5 with TRBJ2-5; 8 bases are shared with TRBD1. The germline V gene has CDR1 MNHEY and CDR2 SVGAGI. CDR3 size: 13 residues. J was trimmed by 2 bases and V by 8 bases; bases with no gene match: 4. CDR3 sequence (DNA): TGTGCCAGCCCGACAGGGGCGCAAGAGACCCAGTACTTC. Protein sequence: CASPTGAQETQYF.

The chain has TRBV7-9 and TRBJ1-4; a possible D gene is TRBD1 (6 bases). Per the germline V gene, CDR1 is SEHNR and CDR2 is FQNEAQ (reference sequence). Trimming pared 1 base from V and 4 bases from J, leaving 10 bases between. This CDR3 is 15 amino acids long. The CDR3 sequence is CASSLEGGSNEKLFF. CDR3 DNA sequence: TGTGCCAGCAGCTTAGAAGGGGGTAGTAATGAAAAACTGTTTTTT.

The chain employs TRBV19 and TRBJ1-1; 7 bases align to TRBD1. J gave up 6 bases and V 3 bases, and 10 bases lay outside the gene matches. Germline CDR1 and CDR2: LNHDA and SQIVND (reference sequence). CDR3 size: 15 residues. CDR3 region: CASSMWTGSTAEAFF. CDR3 nucleotides: TGTGCCAGTAGTATGTGGACAGGCTCGACGGCTGAAGCTTTCTTT.

In this sample, this clone turned up a few times. The rearrangement uses TRBV9 and TRBJ2-5, with 11 bases that match TRBD2. Losses at the gene ends were 0 bases for V and 4 bases for J; bases not matched to a gene: 5. Germline V lookup: CDR1 SGDLS, CDR2 YYNGEE. This CDR3 spans 16 amino acids. CDR3: CASSVDSGGAGETQYF. The CDR3 region has the DNA TGTGCCAGCAGCGTAGATAGCGGGGGGGCCGGAGAGACCCAGTACTTC. Drawing the rest from reference TRBV9 and TRBJ2-5, the complete variable domain is DSGVTQTPKHLITATGQRVTLRCSPRSGDLSVYWYQQSLDQGLQFLIQYYNGEERAKGNILERFSAQQFPDLHSELNLSSLELGDSALYFCASSVDSGGAGETQYFGPGTRLLVL.

V gene TRBV27 combines with J gene TRBJ2-7; TRBD1 agrees at 10 bases. Germline V gives CDR1 MNHEY, CDR2 SMNVEV (reference sequence). After removal of 6 bases from V and 6 bases from J, the junction contained 8 bases not matched to a gene. This CDR3 is 14 amino acids long. CDR3: CASSHRDRGSEQYF. The CDR3 DNA sequence: TGTGCCAGCAGCCACCGGGACAGGGGCAGCGAGCAGTACTTC.

This chain connects TRBV5-8 to TRBJ1-2; the D is unclear. The CDR3 loop spans 14 amino acids. Between the trimmed V and J ends, which lost 4 bases and 8 bases, there was a span of 18 bases. Germline assignment: CDR1 SGHTS and CDR2 YDEGEE. This CDR3 reads CASSLSGPLPGYTF. The DNA of the CDR3 is TGTGCCAGCAGCCTTTCAGGTCCCCTTCCAGGCTACACCTTC.

The chain employs TRBV2 and TRBJ2-1, with D uncertain. The CDR3 spans 12 residues. Trimming left V 6 bases short and J 6 bases short, with 9 bases between. CDR1 and CDR2 from the germline V gene are SNHLY and FYNNEI. The CDR3 DNA follows: TGTGCCAGCAGGGTTAGGGCCAATGAGCAGTTCTTC. Translating it yields CASRVRANEQFF.

This clone was recorded a few times. The chain employs TRBV30 and TRBJ1-1, with D perhaps matching TRBD1 (6 bases). Germline CDR1 and CDR2: GTSNPN and SVGIG (reference sequence). Trimming left V 4 bases short and J 1 base short, with 19 bases between. CDR3 length: 16 residues. DNA for the CDR3: TGTGCCTGGAATATCTACAGGGAGAGGAGGAACACTGAAGCTTTCTTT. Protein sequence: CAWNIYRERRNTEAFF.

This sequence joins TRBV18 and TRBJ1-2, with 7 positions matching TRBD1. Germline V gives CDR1 KGHSH, CDR2 LQKENI. The ends lost 5 bases at V and 4 bases at J; junction bases unmatched: 7. This CDR3 is 14 amino acids long. The DNA of the CDR3 is TGTGCCAGCTCAGTAACGGGACAGCTCTATGGCTACACCTTC. This gives the protein CASSVTGQLYGYTF.

This sequence joins TRBV30 and TRBJ1-1, with TRBD1 matching over 8 bases. The CDR3 length is 13 residues. Germline assignment: CDR1 GTSNPN and CDR2 SVGIG (reference sequence). V trimming: 7 bases; J trimming: 5 bases; junction bases outside the gene matches: 9. In DNA, the CDR3 is TGTGCCTTAGAACGACAGGGGAGGACTGAAGCTTTCTTT. It encodes CALERQGRTEAFF.

The genes are TRBV5-8 and TRBJ1-6; D gene uncertain. Germline values: CDR1 SGHTS, CDR2 YDEGEE. The CDR3 is 15 residues long. Trimming left V 1 base short and J 4 bases short, with 9 bases between. CDR3 bases: TGTGCCAGCAGCTTGTTCGGTGGGTATAATTCACCCCTCCACTTT. It specifies CASSLFGGYNSPLHF. Together with reference TRBV5-8 and TRBJ1-6, the CDR3 gives the full variable domain: EAGVTQSPTHLIKTRGQQATLRCSPISGHTSVYWYQQALGLGLQFLLWYDEGEERNRGNFPPRFSGRQFPNYSSELNVNALELEDSALYLCASSLFGGYNSPLHFGNGTRLTVT.

The chain couples TRBV19 to TRBJ1-1; weak D call: TRBD1 (5 bases). CDR1 is LNHDA, CDR2 SQIVND, per germline (reference sequence). This CDR3 region has 14 residues. V lost 4 bases and J lost 4, with 13 bases in between. In DNA, the CDR3 is TGTGCCAGTAGTAAGATCCCCGGGGGCACTGAAGCTTTCTTT. This gives the protein CASSKIPGGTEAFF. The variable domain in full, with the rest retrieved from reference TRBV19 and TRBJ1-1, is DGGITQSPKYLFRKEGQNVTLSCEQNLNHDAMYWYRQDPGQGLRLIYYSQIVNDFQKGDIAEGYSVSREKKESFPLTVTSAQKNPTAFYLCASSKIPGGTEAFFGQGTRLTVV.

The genes are TRBV5-6 and TRBJ2-5; 12 bases match TRBD2. The length of the CDR3 is 15 residues. Germline V gene data show CDR1 as SGHDT and CDR2 as YYEEEE. V lost 4 bases to trimming and J lost 5 bases; unmatched junction nucleotides: 6. This CDR3 is CASSPSGGAVETQYF. DNA for the CDR3: TGTGCCAGCAGCCCTAGCGGGGGGGCCGTTGAGACCCAGTACTTC.

This clone occurred once. The rearrangement joins TRBV7-3 to TRBJ2-2, with D perhaps matching TRBD1 or TRBD2 (6 bases each). Germline V gene lookup returns CDR1 SGHTA and CDR2 FQGTGA. The CDR3 is 15 amino acids. V lost 5 bases and J 6 bases, leaving 16 bases between the germline ends. The CDR3 region is CASSSSLGGSGELFF. The DNA for the CDR3 is TGTGCCAGCAGCAGCTCCTTAGGGGGGTCCGGGGAGCTGTTTTTT.

The chain has TRBV5-5 and TRBJ2-5, with unresolved D. V lost 1 base and J 0 bases, leaving 10 bases between the germline ends. In germline, CDR1 is SGHKS, CDR2 YYEKEE (reference sequence). This CDR3 contains 15 residues. This CDR3 reads CASSLKGGNQETQYF. In DNA form, the CDR3 reads TGTGCCAGCAGCTTGAAGGGTGGAAACCAAGAGACCCAGTACTTC.

V gene TRBV18 combines with J gene TRBJ2-3; D is unclear. With 0 bases removed from V and 5 bases from J, the gap between germline ends came to 12 bases. CDR3 length: 15 residues. In germline, CDR1 is KGHSH, CDR2 LQKENI. CDR3 in amino acids: CASSPPGRAEDTQYF. The DNA for the CDR3 is TGTGCCAGCTCACCACCTGGACGGGCGGAAGATACGCAGTATTTT.

The chain links TRBV6-4 to TRBJ2-3; the D gene is possibly TRBD2 (5 bases). Trimming stripped 8 bases from V and 0 bases from J, with 9 bases between. The CDR3 spans 13 residues. Germline V gives CDR1 MRHNA, CDR2 SNTAGT. This CDR3 reads CASARDSTDTQYF. CDR3 sequence (DNA): TGTGCCAGCGCCCGGGATAGCACAGATACGCAGTATTTT.

The chain couples TRBV7-3 to TRBJ1-6; maybe TRBD1 (6 bases). Germline CDR1 and CDR2: SGHTA and FQGTGA. The ends were cut back, 0 bases at V and 10 bases at J, with 13 bases in the middle. This CDR3 contains 15 residues. CDR3 sequence: CASSLTAGAGSPLHF. Here the CDR3 DNA reads TGTGCCAGCAGCTTAACTGCGGGGGCCGGGTCACCCCTCCACTTT.

The J gene is TRBJ1-5, the V gene TRBV28; D unclear. The CDR3 length is 15 residues. Trimming removed 5 bases at V and 2 bases at J, with 13 bases between. The germline gives CDR1 MDHEN, CDR2 SYDVKM. This CDR3 is CASSRFEGGNQPQHF. CDR3 nucleotide sequence: TGTGCCAGCAGTCGCTTTGAGGGCGGCAATCAGCCCCAGCATTTT. The complete variable domain, with remaining parts taken from reference TRBV28 and TRBJ1-5, reads DVKVTQSSRYLVKRTGEKVFLECVQDMDHENMFWYRQDPGLGLRLIYFSYDVKMKEKGDIPEGYSVSREKKERFSLILESASTNQTSMYLCASSRFEGGNQPQHFGDGTRLSIL.

The chain uses TRBV5-4 and TRBJ1-1, with unresolved D. Between the trimmed V and J ends, which lost 4 bases and 7 bases, there was a span of 8 bases. Germline lookup yields CDR1 SGHNT and CDR2 YYREEE (reference sequence). The CDR3 has 11 residues. The CDR3 DNA follows: TGTGCCAGCAGCCACAACCATGAAGCTTTCTTT. This encodes CASSHNHEAFF.